This T cell receptor (beta chain) was recovered during a study of T cells in Graves' hyperthyroidism and ophthalmopathy. Amplified regions were TCR beta CDR3 sequences from RNA transcripts. First-round RT-PCR with HTBI primers amplified the TCR CDR3 region. TCRdb used MiXCR to reprocess the multiplex PCR reads, holding one entry per CDR3 protein. The data show some 800,000 distinct CDR3 sequences, 38% seen once. This clonotype appeared a single time. Its antigen is unidentified. Study outcomes and limitations: Within blood appeared most thyroid clonotypes that had expanded above 0.001.

V was pared by 6 bases and J by 6 bases, with 2 bases of the junction left unmatched. The germline V gene has CDR1 DFQATT and CDR2 SNEGSKA (reference sequence). CDR3 length: 12 amino acids. Sequenced material: blood. The TCR sequence derives from a young man with Graves' hyperthyroidism. The genes are TRBV20-1 and TRBJ2-5; TRBD1 matches 12 bases. DNA for the CDR3: TGCAGTGCCCGGGACAGGGGGCAGACCCAGTACTTC. Its translation is CSARDRGQTQYF.